This passage covers 26 T cell receptor beta chains from one sample sequenced in a study of shared clonotypes between healthy human individuals. The table came from immunoSEQ multiplex PCR; TCRdb's copy has only in-frame clones and leaves some out. The table has some 1.5 million clones, 96% seen once. Sequencing input: naive CD4+ T cells sorted from blood. Described subset: CD45RA+ positively selected. The receptors derive from a man aged 25 to 40 in good health.

J is TRBJ2-2 and V is TRBV30; no firm D call. Germline loops: CDR1 GTSNPN, CDR2 SVGIG (reference sequence). The CDR3 has 14 residues. The V end was cut by 5 bases, the J end by 1 base, with 11 bases between. CDR3 loop: CAWLLGMNTGELFF. Written as DNA, the CDR3 is TGTGCCTGGCTTCTGGGGATGAACACCGGGGAGCTGTTTTTT.

The chain uses TRBV28 and TRBJ1-1; unclear D gene. This CDR3 has 14 residues. Germline CDR1 is MDHEN and CDR2 is SYDVKM. V was pared by 8 bases and J by 0 bases, with 13 bases between. In DNA form, the CDR3 reads TGTGCCAGCCGAGAACAGAGTCTGAACACTGAAGCTTTCTTT. Translation: CASREQSLNTEAFF.

This chain joins TRBV28 and TRBJ2-1; D is possibly TRBD1 (6 bases). CDR1 is MDHEN, CDR2 SYDVKM, per germline. There are 16 residues in the CDR3. Trimming took off 5 bases at V and 2 bases at J, with 16 bases between the two ends. The CDR3 is CASSSRQVSAYNEQFF. As DNA, the CDR3 is TGTGCCAGCAGTAGCAGACAGGTCAGCGCCTACAATGAGCAGTTCTTC.

Points on this clone: This sample also contains other DNA sequences that code for the same CDR3. V is TRBV28 and J is TRBJ1-5; D gene unclear. Germline CDR1 is MDHEN and CDR2 is SYDVKM. The CDR3 extends over 12 amino acids. The V end was cut by 1 base, the J end by 7 bases, with 5 bases between. CDR3 DNA: TGTGCCAGCAGTTTATTGACCCAGCCCCAGCATTTT. This sequence encodes CASSLLTQPQHF.

The chain is built from TRBV6-4 and TRBJ1-2; 7 positions match TRBD1. J gave up 8 bases and V 3 bases, and 12 bases lay outside the gene matches. Germline V gives CDR1 MRHNA, CDR2 SNTAGT. This CDR3 comprises 15 residues. CDR3 residues: CASSETGQRAAGYTF. The DNA for the CDR3 is TGTGCCAGCAGTGAGACGGGACAGAGGGCGGCGGGCTACACCTTC.

This chain uses TRBV7-6 with TRBJ1-1, with D possibly TRBD1 on 5 matching bases. Trimming cost V 5 bases and J 3 bases, with 13 bases left between them. The CDR3 is 14 residues long. Germline V gene lookup returns CDR1 SGHVS and CDR2 FNYEAQ. In DNA form, the CDR3 reads TGTGCCAGCAGCCCCTTTGAGGGGTACACTGAAGCTTTCTTT. Its protein is CASSPFEGYTEAFF. Looking up the rest from reference TRBV7-6 and TRBJ1-1 gives the full variable domain: GAGVSQSPRYKVTKRGQDVALRCDPISGHVSLYWYRQALGQGPEFLTYFNYEAQQDKSGLPNDRFSAERPEGSISTLTIQRTEQRDSAMYRCASSPFEGYTEAFFGQGTRLTVV.

The chain uses TRBV5-1 and TRBJ2-2; TRBD2 aligns across 7 bases. Germline assignment: CDR1 SGHRS and CDR2 YFSETQ. This CDR3 comprises 16 residues. J was trimmed by 4 bases and V by 0 bases; bases with no gene match: 6. The CDR3, as DNA: TGCGCCAGCAGCTTGGGAGCGGGGATTACCACCGGGGAGCTGTTTTTT. Protein product: CASSLGAGITTGELFF.

The chain uses TRBV29-1 and TRBJ2-1, with a possible D match to TRBD1 (5 bases). V lost 4 bases and J lost 8, with 18 bases in between. The germline gives CDR1 SQVTM, CDR2 ANQGSEA. This CDR3 has 14 amino acids. The CDR3 bases are TGCAGCGTTGGTGGTATGGGTCAGGGCCATGAGCAGTTCTTC. This encodes CSVGGMGQGHEQFF.

V is TRBV7-2 and J is TRBJ2-7; maybe TRBD2 (7 bases). The CDR3 covers 14 residues. V was pared by 7 bases and J by 6 bases, with 19 bases between. Germline V gene sequence: CDR1 SGHTA, CDR2 FQGNSA. This chain's CDR3 is CASNNGEGVGEQYF. CDR3 sequence (DNA): TGTGCCAGCAACAACGGGGAGGGGGTTGGCGAGCAGTACTTC. Based on the CDR3 plus reference TRBV7-2 and TRBJ2-7, the full variable domain is GAGVSQSPSNKVTEKGKDVELRCDPISGHTALYWYRQSLGQGLEFLIYFQGNSAPDKSGLPSDRFSAERTGGSVSTLTIQRTQQEDSAVYLCASNNGEGVGEQYFGPGTRLTVT.

The chain is built from TRBV2 and TRBJ1-5, with 9 bases fitting TRBD1. V lost 4 bases to trimming and J lost 7 bases; unmatched junction nucleotides: 5. This CDR3 region has 14 residues. CDR1 is SNHLY and CDR2 is FYNNEI in the germline V gene. CDR3 sequence: CASSGGQGSQPQHF. The CDR3 DNA is TGTGCCAGCAGTGGGGGACAGGGCAGCCAGCCCCAGCATTTT.

CDR3 region: CASSLAGPANQPQHF. The CDR3 nucleotides are TGTGCCAGCAGCTTAGCGGGACCGGCAAATCAGCCCCAGCATTTT. The chain couples TRBV7-2 to TRBJ1-5; tentatively, D is TRBD1 (5 bases). V dropped 0 bases and J dropped 4 bases, with 10 bases sitting between them. CDR1 SGHTA and CDR2 FQGNSA come from the germline V gene. This CDR3 contains 15 residues.

The chain is built from TRBV10-1 and TRBJ2-7; D not certain. Germline loops: CDR1 WNHNN, CDR2 SYGVQD (reference sequence). Deletions cut 5 bases from V and 4 bases from J, with 12 bases between. The CDR3 has 13 amino acids. Here the CDR3 DNA reads TGCGCCAGCAGTAGAGGACCCGGTTACGAGCAGTACTTC. It specifies CASSRGPGYEQYF.

This clone was counted between two and nine times. The rearrangement links TRBV10-1 to TRBJ1-1; perhaps TRBD1 as D (6 bases). Germline assignment: CDR1 WNHNN and CDR2 SYGVQD (reference sequence). The CDR3 has 13 residues. The CDR3 is CASRQAPNTEAFF. The DNA of the CDR3 is TGCGCTAGCCGACAGGCCCCGAACACTGAAGCTTTCTTT.

The gene calls are TRBV7-9 and TRBJ2-1; D is ambiguous. This CDR3 comprises 10 residues. The V gene lost 7 bases and the J gene lost 5 bases, with 3 bases spanning the gap. The germline V gene encodes CDR1 SEHNR and CDR2 FQNEAQ (reference sequence). This chain's CDR3 is CASTDNEQFF. The CDR3 coding sequence is TGTGCCAGCACCGACAATGAGCAGTTCTTC. Supplemented by reference TRBV7-9 and TRBJ2-1, the full variable domain reads DTGVSQNPRHKITKRGQNVTFRCDPISEHNRLYWYRQTLGQGPEFLTYFQNEAQLEKSRLLSDRFSAERPKGSFSTLEIQRTEQGDSAMYLCASTDNEQFFGPGTRLTVL.

With respect to this clone: The sample holds other DNA sequences that translate to the same CDR3. The chain carries TRBV28 and TRBJ2-3; 7 nucleotides align to TRBD2. The germline CDR1 and CDR2 sequences are MDHEN and SYDVKM. This CDR3 is 14 amino acids long. V gave up 6 bases and J gave up 2 bases; unmatched junction bases: 5. The CDR3 region has the DNA TGTGCCAGCAGCGGGGGGTCCTCCACAGATACGCAGTATTTT. Amino acids: CASSGGSSTDTQYF.

The chain is built from TRBV18 and TRBJ2-5; no definite D call. CDR1 is KGHSH, CDR2 LQKENI, per germline. V lost 1 base, J lost 7 bases, and 7 bases lay in between. The CDR3 spans 12 residues. DNA of the CDR3: TGTGCCAGCTCACCACTTCTAGGGACCCAGTACTTC. This sequence encodes CASSPLLGTQYF.

V gene TRBV19 combines with J gene TRBJ2-7; 15 positions match TRBD2. V gave up 9 bases and J gave up 0 bases; unmatched junction bases: 6. Germline lookup yields CDR1 LNHDA and CDR2 SQIVND (reference sequence). This CDR3 comprises 16 residues. The CDR3 spells CASSTGLAGGSYEQYF. In DNA, the CDR3 is TGTGCCAGCAGCACGGGACTAGCGGGAGGCTCCTACGAGCAGTACTTC.

This chain links TRBV10-3 with TRBJ1-4; TRBD1 is a possible D gene (5 bases). This CDR3 has 17 residues. Germline-derived CDR1 and CDR2 are ENHRY and SYGVKD. Trimming removed 4 bases from V and 6 bases from J, with 21 bases in between. CDR3 sequence: CAISGGVSREQDEKLFF. The CDR3 DNA follows: TGTGCCATCAGTGGGGGAGTTAGCCGGGAACAGGATGAAAAACTGTTTTTT.

The genes are TRBV2 and TRBJ2-2; 8 nucleotides align to TRBD2. Trimming took 4 bases from V and 6 from J; bases not matched to a gene: 7. Germline lookup yields CDR1 SNHLY and CDR2 FYNNEI. CDR3 length: 15 amino acids. The CDR3 DNA reads TGTGCCAGCAGTGTTGACCTAGCGGGCCCCGGGGAGCTGTTTTTT. Its protein product is CASSVDLAGPGELFF. The complete variable domain, with remaining parts taken from reference TRBV2 and TRBJ2-2, reads EPEVTQTPSHQVTQMGQEVILRCVPISNHLYFYWYRQILGQKVEFLVSFYNNEISEKSEIFDDQFSVERPDGSNFTLKIRSTKLEDSAMYFCASSVDLAGPGELFFGEGSRLTVL.

The CDR3 nucleotides read TGTGCCAGATTCTTAGCGGGAGGGGGGGAGCTGTTTTTT. Protein sequence: CARFLAGGGELFF. The chain links TRBV6-5 to TRBJ2-2, with TRBD2 identical over 11 bases. From germline, CDR1 is MNHEY and CDR2 SVGAGI. CDR3 size: 13 residues. The V gene end was trimmed by 9 bases and the J gene end by 8 bases; junction bases not matched to a gene: 5.

The V gene is TRBV6-4, the J gene TRBJ1-2; D unclear. The germline CDR1 and CDR2 sequences are MRHNA and SNTAGT. The length of the CDR3 is 13 residues. Trimming removed 0 bases from V and 8 bases from J, with 10 bases in between. For the CDR3, the DNA is TGTGCCAGCAGTGACTCGTCCGGTACAGGCTACACCTTC. Translated, it gives CASSDSSGTGYTF.

V usage is TRBV6-6 and J usage is TRBJ2-1, with D possibly being TRBD1 (7 bases). Trimming pared 0 bases from V and 9 bases from J, leaving 15 bases between. CDR1 is MNHNY and CDR2 is SVGAGI in the germline V gene (reference sequence). The length of the CDR3 is 15 residues. CDR3 in amino acids: CASSYSAGGRFEQFF. CDR3 DNA: TGTGCCAGCAGTTACTCCGCAGGGGGGAGGTTTGAGCAGTTCTTC.

This clone was recorded once. The chain combines TRBV28 with TRBJ2-2, with 10 bases lining up with TRBD2. The CDR3 length is 17 residues. Germline CDR1 and CDR2: MDHEN and SYDVKM. Trimming cost V 5 bases and J 1 base; bases outside gene matches: 7. CDR3 sequence reads: CASSTIGLAENTGELFF. CDR3 nucleotide sequence: TGTGCCAGCAGTACAATCGGACTAGCGGAGAACACCGGGGAGCTGTTTTTT.

CDR3 DNA sequence: TGTGCCAGCAGCTCGCAAACCGGGACAGGGTATTTCAATGAGCAGTTCTTC. Its protein product is CASSSQTGTGYFNEQFF. V gene TRBV13 combines with J gene TRBJ2-1, with TRBD1 identical over 9 bases. This CDR3 has 17 amino acids. Germline CDR1 is PRHDT and CDR2 is FYEKMQ (reference sequence). The J segment lost 6 bases and the V segment lost 4 bases, leaving 13 bases of the junction unmatched.

The rearrangement joins TRBV18 to TRBJ1-5, with 11 bases that match TRBD1. The germline CDR1 and CDR2 sequences are KGHSH and LQKENI. CDR3 size: 19 residues. Unmatched junction bases numbered 9, after V lost 2 bases and J lost 0 bases. The CDR3 loop reads CASSPKRSGQGVSNQPQHF. The CDR3 nucleotides are TGTGCCAGCTCACCAAAACGTTCGGGACAGGGGGTTAGCAATCAGCCCCAGCATTTT.

The chain is built from TRBV5-6 and TRBJ2-1, with 10 bases identical to TRBD2. Germline-derived CDR1 and CDR2 are SGHDT and YYEEEE. The CDR3 has 16 amino acids. The ends lost 0 bases at V and 8 bases at J; junction bases unmatched: 8. CDR3: CASSLASSGRFDEQFF. The DNA of the CDR3 is TGTGCCAGCAGCTTGGCCAGTAGCGGGAGGTTTGATGAGCAGTTCTTC.